The 5 T cell receptor beta chains below all came from one sample that was sequenced in a study of blood T cell repertoires in COVID-19. Sequencing used immunoSEQ multiplex PCR; TCRdb keeps in-frame clones, though not all of them. The sample lists 250,000 to 300,000 clones, around 90% occurring once. Material for sequencing was peripheral blood. The receptor source for this set is a woman in her forties who had recovered from COVID-19.

V is TRBV11-2 and J is TRBJ1-2, with D uncertain. CDR1 is SGHAT, CDR2 FQNNGV, per germline. This CDR3 region has 15 residues. V lost 2 bases, J lost 0 bases, and 10 bases lay in between. The DNA for the CDR3 is TGTGCCAGCAGCTTATTGGGCAGAGCTAACTATGGCTACACCTTC. The encoded protein is CASSLLGRANYGYTF.

The chain uses TRBV19 and TRBJ2-7, with a tentative D call TRBD2 (6 bases). The CDR3 consists of 15 residues. Trimming stripped 4 bases from V and 5 bases from J, with 18 bases between. From germline, CDR1 is LNHDA and CDR2 SQIVND (reference sequence). The CDR3, as DNA: TGTGCCAGTAGTACCACCGGGACGGGGACTCACGAGCAGTACTTC. Translating it yields CASSTTGTGTHEQYF.

The chain carries TRBV19 and TRBJ1-4; D is unclear. This CDR3 spans 15 amino acids. With 5 bases removed from V and 4 bases from J, the gap between germline ends came to 14 bases. Germline CDR1 reads LNHDA; CDR2 reads SQIVND (reference sequence). The CDR3 reads CASSPPPEHNEKLFF. CDR3 nucleotides: TGTGCCAGTAGTCCTCCCCCGGAGCATAATGAAAAACTGTTTTTT.

This rearrangement joins TRBV7-9 to TRBJ2-7; possible D gene TRBD2, 5 bases. The germline CDR1 and CDR2 sequences are SEHNR and FQNEAQ (reference sequence). This CDR3 region has 14 residues. With 1 base removed from V and 0 bases from J, the gap between germline ends came to 7 bases. CDR3 region: CASSLGGFSYEQYF. The CDR3, as DNA: TGTGCCAGCAGCTTAGGCGGGTTCTCCTACGAGCAGTACTTC.

This clone occurred once. The J gene is TRBJ1-3, the V gene TRBV7-2; 9 nucleotides agree with TRBD1. This CDR3 comprises 18 residues. V lost 2 bases to trimming and J lost 2 bases; unmatched junction nucleotides: 10. The germline V gene has CDR1 SGHTA and CDR2 FQGNSA. CDR3 region: CASSLWGTGTGAGNTIYF. In DNA form, the CDR3 reads TGTGCCAGCAGCTTATGGGGGACAGGGACGGGGGCTGGAAACACCATATATTTT.